This is a list of T cell receptor beta chains from one sample in a study of blood T cell repertoires in COVID-19. Clones were sequenced by immunoSEQ multiplex PCR, and TCRdb holds only the in-frame ones, with some missing. The sample comprises about 210,000 clones, around four fifths of which are singletons, and 0.85% to 0.95% rests with the top ten. The sequenced material came from peripheral blood. The receptors come from a man aged 60-69 years with COVID-19, enrolled during active disease. CDR3s include the opening cysteine and the closing phenylalanine or tryptophan. Each record gives: D gene, CDR3 length, clone size, J gene, V gene, CDR3 DNA, CDR3 protein. D genes are given only for firm matches. Some rows mark clone size as missing; the rest say once, few, many or name a class of expanded clone.

>TRBD1|13|few|TRBJ2-7|TRBV5-1
TGCGCCAGCAGCCCGGGACAGAACTACGAGCAGTACTTC
CASSPGQNYEQYF
>TRBD1|15|NA|TRBJ1-1|TRBV6-4
TGTGCCAGCAGGCCCGGGACAGGGGGGAACACTGAAGCTTTCTTT
CASRPGTGGNTEAFF
>TRBD1|13|NA|TRBJ2-7|TRBV30
TGTGCCTGGAGTGAGGGGGACAGGGGCGAGCAGTACTTC
CAWSEGDRGEQYF
>NA|14|NA|TRBJ1-1|TRBV15
TGTGCCACCAACCGACGACCGGGAGGCACTGAAGCTTTCTTT
CATNRRPGGTEAFF
>TRBD1|14|NA|TRBJ1-5|TRBV19
TGTGCCAGTAGCCAGGACAGGGGCAATCAGCCCCAGCATTTT
CASSQDRGNQPQHF
>NA|15|NA|TRBJ1-1|TRBV6-6
TGTGCCAGCAGTTATAGGGGGGGGCAAGGCACTGAAGCTTTCTTT
CASSYRGGQGTEAFF
>NA|13|once|TRBJ1-5|TRBV20-1
TGCAGTGCTAGTCCTACAGTCAATCAGCCCCAGCATTTT
CSASPTVNQPQHF
>NA|12|NA|TRBJ1-5|TRBV6-2/TRBV6-3
TGTGCCAGCAGTTACTTAGATCAGCCCCAGCATTTT
CASSYLDQPQHF
>NA|12|NA|TRBJ2-7|TRBV7-8
TGTGCCAGCAGCCGCAACAGGGACGAGCAGTACTTC
CASSRNRDEQYF
>TRBD2|16|NA|TRBJ2-1|TRBV5-1
TGCGCCAGCAGCCCCGGGACTAGCGGGAGAATCAATGAGCAGTTCTTC
CASSPGTSGRINEQFF
>NA|14|NA|TRBJ2-2|TRBV29-1
TGCAGCGTTGAAGAAGCGTCGAACACCGGGGAGCTGTTTTTT
CSVEEASNTGELFF
>TRBD1|15|NA|TRBJ2-2|TRBV5-4
TGTGCCAGCAGCTGGGGATGGACAGGGGCCGGGGAGCTGTTTTTT
CASSWGWTGAGELFF
>TRBD1|14|once|TRBJ1-6|TRBV10-2
TGCGCCAGCAGTGGGGGACAGAATAATTCACCCCTCCACTTT
CASSGGQNNSPLHF
>TRBD2|17|NA|TRBJ2-3|TRBV5-1
TGCGCCAGCAGCTCCCGAGGACTAGCGGGAGGTGCAGATACGCAGTATTTT
CASSSRGLAGGADTQYF
>NA|14|NA|TRBJ1-1|TRBV7-2
TGTGCCAGCAGCTTATTAGGGGCGATCACTGAAGCTTTCTTT
CASSLLGAITEAFF
>TRBD1|15|NA|TRBJ1-3|TRBV25-1
TGTGCCAGCAGTCCAAAGCGGGACAGGGGAAACACCATATATTTT
CASSPKRDRGNTIYF
>TRBD1|13|NA|TRBJ1-5|TRBV6-5
TGTGCCAGCAACCGGGACAGCGTCCAGCCCCAGCATTTT
CASNRDSVQPQHF
>NA|14|NA|TRBJ2-7|TRBV6-6
TGTGCCAGCAGTACCGATAACAGGGCCTACGAGCAGTACTTC
CASSTDNRAYEQYF
>TRBD2|14|NA|TRBJ2-7|TRBV29-1
TGCAGCGTTGAAGATCGCGGGGGGCCCTACGAGCAGTACTTC
CSVEDRGGPYEQYF
>NA|15|once|TRBJ1-2|TRBV6-5
TGTGCCAGCAGTTACTCGACCGACAGAAACTATGGCTACACCTTC
CASSYSTDRNYGYTF
>NA|15|NA|TRBJ1-4|TRBV7-2
TGTGCCAGCAGCACCAGGACAGAGATGAAGGAAAAACTGTTTTTT
CASSTRTEMKEKLFF